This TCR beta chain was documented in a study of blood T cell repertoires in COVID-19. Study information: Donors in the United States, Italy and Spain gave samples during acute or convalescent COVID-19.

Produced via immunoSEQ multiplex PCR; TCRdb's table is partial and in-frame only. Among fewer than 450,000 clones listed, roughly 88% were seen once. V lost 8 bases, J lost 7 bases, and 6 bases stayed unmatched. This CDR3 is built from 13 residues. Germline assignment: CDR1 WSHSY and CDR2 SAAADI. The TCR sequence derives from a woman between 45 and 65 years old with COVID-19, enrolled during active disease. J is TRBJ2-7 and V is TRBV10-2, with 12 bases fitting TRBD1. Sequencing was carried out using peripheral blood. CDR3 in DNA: TGCGCCAGCTTGGGACAGGGGGCGCGGGAGCAGTACTTC. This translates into CASLGQGAREQYF.